This T cell receptor beta chain was documented in a study of control samples from healthy donors and cancer patients. Trimming removed 0 bases from V and 6 bases from J, with 5 bases in between. This CDR3 contains 12 residues. In germline, CDR1 is SGHAT, CDR2 FQNNGV. Using immunoSEQ multiplex PCR, the repertoire was profiled, and TCRdb retains in-frame clones only, with some absent. This table holds some 160,000 clones, 90% to 95% found once. The TCR originated in a woman between 40 and 50 years old in good health. The specimen was blood. The chain combines TRBV11-2 with TRBJ1-1; D uncertain. As DNA, the CDR3 is TGTGCCAGCAGCTTAGATCGTGCTGAAGCTTTCTTT. It encodes CASSLDRAEAFF.